A single sample gave rise to the 28 T cell receptor beta chains below, sequenced in a study of T cell changes during pregnancy in multiple sclerosis. Only in-frame clones appear in the TCRdb table, and some are missing; sequencing was by immunoSEQ multiplex PCR. The sample carries 40,000 to 50,000 clones, about 94% recorded once. The sequenced sample was CD8+ T cells from peripheral blood mononuclear cells, obtained in the first trimester of pregnancy. These receptors all stem from a female donor with multiple sclerosis, enrolled in a pregnancy study.

The rearrangement links TRBV5-4 to TRBJ1-5; tentatively, D is TRBD1 (6 bases). The CDR3 runs 15 residues. Germline values: CDR1 SGHNT, CDR2 YYREEE (reference sequence). Between the trimmed V and J ends, which lost 4 bases and 1 base, there was a span of 12 bases. CDR3 residues: CASSPGRGSNQPQHF. DNA for the CDR3: TGTGCCAGCAGCCCGGGCAGGGGAAGCAATCAGCCCCAGCATTTT.

This chain connects TRBV2 to TRBJ2-1, with 8 bases lining up with TRBD1. The ends lost 3 bases at V and 6 bases at J; junction bases unmatched: 7. This CDR3 spans 15 amino acids. Germline CDR1 SNHLY, CDR2 FYNNEI. The chain's CDR3 is CASSDDRGGSNEQFF. The CDR3 bases are TGTGCCAGCAGTGACGACAGGGGAGGAAGCAATGAGCAGTTCTTC. The full variable domain, completed using reference TRBV2 and TRBJ2-1, is EPEVTQTPSHQVTQMGQEVILRCVPISNHLYFYWYRQILGQKVEFLVSFYNNEISEKSEIFDDQFSVERPDGSNFTLKIRSTKLEDSAMYFCASSDDRGGSNEQFFGPGTRLTVL.

The V gene is TRBV7-9, the J gene TRBJ2-7; TRBD1 matches 7 bases. CDR1 SEHNR and CDR2 FQNEAQ come from the germline V gene (reference sequence). The V gene end was trimmed by 0 bases and the J gene end by 0 bases; junction bases not matched to a gene: 5. This CDR3 contains 16 residues. CDR3 DNA sequence: TGTGCCAGCAGCTTAGCCCGACAGGGACCCTCCTACGAGCAGTACTTC. Residues: CASSLARQGPSYEQYF.

J is TRBJ2-7 and V is TRBV27; 12 nucleotides align to TRBD1. Germline V gives CDR1 MNHEY, CDR2 SMNVEV (reference sequence). The CDR3 loop spans 15 amino acids. V gave up 2 bases and J gave up 5 bases; unmatched junction bases: 4. The CDR3 bases are TGTGCCAGCAGTTTAGGGACAGGGGGCAGGAACGAGCAGTACTTC. Translation gives CASSLGTGGRNEQYF.

The chain couples TRBV27 to TRBJ2-7; D is undetermined. Trimming shortened V by 5 bases and J by 0 bases, and 5 bases separated the two germline ends. CDR1 and CDR2 from the germline V gene are MNHEY and SMNVEV (reference sequence). The CDR3 extends over 12 amino acids. This CDR3 reads CASSPSSYEQYF. CDR3 coding DNA: TGTGCCAGCAGTCCGAGCTCCTACGAGCAGTACTTC.

Of note for this clone: Germline is not matched at one junction end, which may reflect a read error. This sequence joins TRBV10-1 and TRBJ1-5; D perhaps matches TRBD1 (6 bases). The germline CDR1 and CDR2 sequences are WNHNN and SYGVQD (reference sequence). The CDR3 totals 17 residues. The CDR3 nucleotides are TGCGACAGCAGTCCCCCGGGGGGCAGGGCTAGCAATCAGCCCCAGCATTTT. It translates to CDSSPPGGRASNQPQHF.

This chain connects TRBV4-1 to TRBJ2-7, with 8 bases aligning to TRBD1. CDR1 is MGHRA, CDR2 YSYEKL, per germline. J lost 3 bases, V lost 3 bases, and 10 bases had no gene match. CDR3 length: 16 residues. The CDR3, as DNA: TGCGCCAGCAGCCACGACCAGACAGGGGTGTTCTACGAGCAGTACTTC. It specifies CASSHDQTGVFYEQYF.

The V and J genes are TRBV27 and TRBJ2-7, with a weak D call TRBD2 (6 bases). The germline V gene has CDR1 MNHEY and CDR2 SMNVEV (reference sequence). The ends were cut back, 2 bases at V and 5 bases at J, with 7 bases in the middle. The CDR3 totals 12 residues. As DNA, the CDR3 is TGTGCCAGCAGTTTACCGGGGGACGAGCAGTACTTC. Encoded protein: CASSLPGDEQYF.

The chain couples TRBV27 to TRBJ1-2; D is ambiguous. V was shortened by 7 bases and J by 4 bases, with 13 bases between the two germline ends. This CDR3 region has 13 residues. The germline V gene has CDR1 MNHEY and CDR2 SMNVEV (reference sequence). For the CDR3, the DNA is TGTGCCAGCACTGGCGGATTGGGCTATGGCTACACCTTC. Its protein is CASTGGLGYGYTF.

The CDR3 bases are TGCAGCGTTCAGAGCGGAGCCTACGAGCAGTACTTC. As protein: CSVQSGAYEQYF. This chain links TRBV29-1 with TRBJ2-7, with TRBD2 as a possible D gene (5 bases). CDR3 size: 12 residues. Germline V CDR1 and CDR2: SQVTM, ANQGSEA. Trimming cost V 5 bases and J 2 bases, with 10 bases left between them.

This clone showed up just a few times. The chain uses TRBV9 and TRBJ1-1; TRBD1 might be the D (6 bases). V lost 0 bases and J lost 0, with 15 bases in between. Germline V gene data show CDR1 as SGDLS and CDR2 as YYNGEE. This CDR3 region has 17 residues. In DNA form, the CDR3 reads TGTGCCAGCAGCGTAGCCCCGAGACAGGCGATGAACACTGAAGCTTTCTTT. Translating it yields CASSVAPRQAMNTEAFF.

This rearrangement joins TRBV6-1 to TRBJ1-6; 7 bases map to TRBD1. CDR1 is MNHNS, CDR2 SASEGT, per germline. The CDR3 contains 14 residues. After removal of 6 bases from V and 7 bases from J, the junction contained 6 bases not matched to a gene. The CDR3 bases are TGTGCCAGCAGCGTATACAGGGGAAATTCACCCCTCCACTTT. As protein: CASSVYRGNSPLHF.

The chain couples TRBV4-2 to TRBJ2-2; D is perhaps TRBD1 (6 bases). The CDR3 runs 16 residues. CDR1 LGHNA and CDR2 YNFKEQ come from the germline V gene. Trimming removed 0 bases from V and 5 bases from J, with 13 bases in between. DNA for the CDR3: TGTGCCAGCAGCCAAGAGGAACAGGGTATGACCGGGGAGCTGTTTTTT. As protein: CASSQEEQGMTGELFF.

The chain links TRBV4-1 to TRBJ2-7; D not resolved. Deletions cut 0 bases from V and 1 base from J, with 10 bases between. This CDR3 is built from 15 residues. The germline V gene encodes CDR1 MGHRA and CDR2 YSYEKL. As DNA, the CDR3 is TGCGCCAGCAGCCAAGATCCATCTAATTCCTACGAGCAGTACTTC. Its protein product is CASSQDPSNSYEQYF.

This chain connects TRBV7-3 to TRBJ2-7; D is ambiguous. The germline V gene encodes CDR1 SGHTA and CDR2 FQGTGA. This CDR3 has 12 residues. Trimming took off 7 bases at V and 3 bases at J, with 10 bases between the two ends. The CDR3 sequence is CASTPRIYEQYF. The CDR3 bases are TGTGCCAGCACCCCGAGAATCTACGAGCAGTACTTC.

This chain connects TRBV7-6 to TRBJ2-3; 7 nucleotides align to TRBD1. This CDR3 comprises 14 residues. The V gene end was trimmed by 5 bases and the J gene end by 2 bases; junction bases not matched to a gene: 4. Germline CDR1 reads SGHVS; CDR2 reads FNYEAQ. CDR3 sequence (DNA): TGTGCCAGCAGCCAGGGACAGTACACAGATACGCAGTATTTT. Amino acids: CASSQGQYTDTQYF.

This clone appeared a single time. The genes are TRBV4-1 and TRBJ2-5; 12 positions agree with TRBD2. The CDR3 sequence is 20 residues long. CDR1 and CDR2 (germline): MGHRA, YSYEKL. V trimming: 0 bases; J trimming: 5 bases; junction bases outside the gene matches: 16. CDR3 protein: CASSQEGLAGGAGVLETQYF. In DNA, the CDR3 is TGCGCCAGCAGCCAAGAAGGGCTAGCGGGGGGGGCCGGGGTATTGGAGACCCAGTACTTC.

The J gene is TRBJ2-1, the V gene TRBV29-1; TRBD1 matches 7 bases. Germline CDR1 and CDR2: SQVTM and ANQGSEA. The V gene end was trimmed by 3 bases and the J gene end by 5 bases; junction bases not matched to a gene: 7. This CDR3 has 14 residues. CDR3 DNA sequence: TGCAGCGTTGATTTCCGTGACAGGGACAATGAGCAGTTCTTC. Translated, it gives CSVDFRDRDNEQFF.

The V gene is TRBV18, the J gene TRBJ1-3; 9 bases are a match to TRBD1. Germline V gives CDR1 KGHSH, CDR2 LQKENI. With 3 bases clipped from V and 5 bases from J, the junction kept 5 bases outside the gene matches. The CDR3 has 15 amino acids. CDR3 in amino acids: CASSPPGQGRNTIYF. CDR3 in DNA: TGTGCCAGCTCACCCCCGGGACAGGGTAGAAACACCATATATTTT.

This chain uses TRBV7-8 with TRBJ2-1; unclear D gene. CDR1 and CDR2 from the germline V gene are SGHVS and FQNEAQ. The CDR3 runs 15 residues. V was pared by 0 bases and J by 2 bases, with 8 bases between. The CDR3 loop reads CASSLARLPYNEQFF. Here the CDR3 DNA reads TGTGCCAGCAGCTTAGCGCGCCTCCCCTACAATGAGCAGTTCTTC.

This chain joins TRBV6-5 and TRBJ2-3; 14 bases agree with TRBD2. V lost 5 bases and J lost 4; bases outside the gene matches: 2. Germline CDR1 MNHEY, CDR2 SVGAGI. This CDR3 has 15 amino acids. The CDR3 sequence: CASSVTSGGADTQYF. CDR3 in DNA: TGTGCCAGCAGTGTGACTAGCGGGGGGGCAGATACGCAGTATTTT.

About this clone: One junction end disagrees with the germline gene, perhaps due to a read error. This sequence joins TRBV19 and TRBJ1-1; 7 bases align to TRBD1. Per the germline V gene, CDR1 is LNHDA and CDR2 is SQIVND (reference sequence). The length of the CDR3 is 12 residues. The CDR3 loop reads CASSPQTGFVLF. Written as DNA, the CDR3 is TGTGCCAGTAGTCCGCAGACAGGGTTCGTGCTCTTT.

The CDR3 protein is CASSIYRDGYTF. The DNA for the CDR3 is TGTGCCAGTAGTATATACAGAGATGGCTACACCTTC. This chain uses TRBV19 with TRBJ1-2; D gene unclear. CDR3 size: 12 residues. V was shortened by 2 bases and J by 6 bases, with 7 bases between the two germline ends. Germline V CDR1 and CDR2: LNHDA, SQIVND (reference sequence).

V gene TRBV7-2 combines with J gene TRBJ2-1; D possibly corresponds to TRBD1 (5 bases). The CDR3 consists of 16 residues. Germline V CDR1 and CDR2: SGHTA, FQGNSA. The V end lost 7 bases, the J end lost 2 bases, and 18 bases lay between the germline ends. The CDR3 coding sequence is TGTGCCAGCATCCACAGGCAGGGAATTACCTACAATGAGCAGTTCTTC. This sequence encodes CASIHRQGITYNEQFF. The full variable domain, with the rest looked up from reference TRBV7-2 and TRBJ2-1, is GAGVSQSPSNKVTEKGKDVELRCDPISGHTALYWYRQSLGQGLEFLIYFQGNSAPDKSGLPSDRFSAERTGGSVSTLTIQRTQQEDSAVYLCASIHRQGITYNEQFFGPGTRLTVL.

This clone has just a few counts. The gene calls are TRBV7-9 and TRBJ1-2, with D unresolved. CDR3 size: 15 residues. The germline V and J ends were trimmed by 5 bases and 5 bases, with 18 bases remaining between them. Germline loops: CDR1 SEHNR, CDR2 FQNEAQ (reference sequence). CDR3 DNA sequence: TGTGCCAGCAGCATCGCCCTAGACGGGATTTATGGCTACACCTTC. Translation: CASSIALDGIYGYTF.

The rearrangement joins TRBV4-2 to TRBJ2-7; D gene ambiguous. Germline V gene sequence: CDR1 LGHNA, CDR2 YNFKEQ. The CDR3 is 12 residues long. V lost 2 bases and J lost 4, with 6 bases in between. Here the CDR3 reads CASSQSTYEQYF. DNA of the CDR3: TGTGCCAGCAGCCAAAGCACGTACGAGCAGTACTTC.

The chain is built from TRBV9 and TRBJ2-1, with D tentatively TRBD2 (5 bases). CDR3 length equals 15 residues. Trimming removed 3 bases from V and 1 base from J, with 11 bases in between. Germline-derived CDR1 and CDR2 are SGDLS and YYNGEE. The CDR3 spells CASSDMGVSYNEQFF. The CDR3 DNA is TGTGCCAGCAGCGACATGGGAGTTTCCTACAATGAGCAGTTCTTC.

The V and J genes are TRBV29-1 and TRBJ2-2, with 7 bases identical to TRBD2. Trimming removed 6 bases from V and 7 bases from J; junction bases left unmatched: 8. Germline CDR1 is SQVTM and CDR2 is ANQGSEA. The CDR3 is 13 amino acids. The CDR3 region is CSVPAGKVGELFF. As DNA, the CDR3 is TGCAGCGTACCAGCGGGAAAAGTCGGGGAGCTGTTTTTT.